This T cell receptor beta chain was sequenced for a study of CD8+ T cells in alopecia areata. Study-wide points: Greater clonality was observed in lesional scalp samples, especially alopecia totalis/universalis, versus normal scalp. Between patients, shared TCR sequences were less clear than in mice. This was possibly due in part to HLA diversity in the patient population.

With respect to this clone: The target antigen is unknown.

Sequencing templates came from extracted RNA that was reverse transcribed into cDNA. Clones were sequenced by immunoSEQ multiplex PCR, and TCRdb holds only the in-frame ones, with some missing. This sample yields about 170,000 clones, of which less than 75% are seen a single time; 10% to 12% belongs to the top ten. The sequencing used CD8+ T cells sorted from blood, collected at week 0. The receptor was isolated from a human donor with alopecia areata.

Written as DNA, the CDR3 is TGTGCCAGCAGGGGGACTTACAATGAGCAGTTCTTC. Its translation is CASRGTYNEQFF. The chain employs TRBV6-1 and TRBJ2-1; a possible D gene is TRBD2 (6 bases). The CDR3 runs 12 residues. The germline V gene encodes CDR1 MNHNS and CDR2 SASEGT. V lost 6 bases and J lost 4, with 7 bases in between.